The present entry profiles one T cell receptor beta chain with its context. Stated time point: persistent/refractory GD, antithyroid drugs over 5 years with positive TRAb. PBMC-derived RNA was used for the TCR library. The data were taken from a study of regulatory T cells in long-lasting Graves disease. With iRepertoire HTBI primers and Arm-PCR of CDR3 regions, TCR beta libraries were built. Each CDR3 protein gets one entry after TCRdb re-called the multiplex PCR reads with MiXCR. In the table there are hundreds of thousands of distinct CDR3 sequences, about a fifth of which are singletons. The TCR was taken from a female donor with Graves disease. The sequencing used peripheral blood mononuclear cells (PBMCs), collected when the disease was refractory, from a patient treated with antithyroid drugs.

The CDR3 bases are TGTGCCAGCAGTATAGACAGGGCCGGCACTGAAGCTTTCTTT. Protein sequence: CASSIDRAGTEAFF. The gene calls are TRBV6-1 and TRBJ1-1, with 7 positions matching TRBD1. The CDR3 is 14 residues long. Per germline, CDR1 MNHNS and CDR2 SASEGT. The ends lost 5 bases at V and 4 bases at J; junction bases unmatched: 7.